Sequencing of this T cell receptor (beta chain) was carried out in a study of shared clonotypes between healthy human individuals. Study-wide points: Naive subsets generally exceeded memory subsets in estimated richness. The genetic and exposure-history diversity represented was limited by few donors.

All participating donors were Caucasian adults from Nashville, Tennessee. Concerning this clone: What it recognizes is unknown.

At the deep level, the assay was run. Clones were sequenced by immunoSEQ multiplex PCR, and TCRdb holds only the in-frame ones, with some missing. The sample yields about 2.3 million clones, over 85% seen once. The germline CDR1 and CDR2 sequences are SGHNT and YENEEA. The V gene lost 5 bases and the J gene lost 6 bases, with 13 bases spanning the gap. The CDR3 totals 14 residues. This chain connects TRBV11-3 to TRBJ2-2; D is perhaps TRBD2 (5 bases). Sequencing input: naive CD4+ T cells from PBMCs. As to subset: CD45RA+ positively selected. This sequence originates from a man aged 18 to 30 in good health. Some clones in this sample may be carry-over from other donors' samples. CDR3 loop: CASSAGGPAGELFF. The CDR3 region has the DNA TGTGCCAGCAGCGCAGGCGGGCCGGCCGGGGAGCTGTTTTTT.